The sequence of this TCR beta chain was determined in a study of shared clonotypes between healthy human individuals. General observations from the study: It was only blood that was sampled, and tissue repertoires likely differ.

Sequenced by immunoSEQ multiplex PCR; TCRdb stores in-frame clones only, minus some. The sample has roughly 2 million clones; roughly 94% are singletons. As to this clone: The antigen remains undetermined.

Naive CD8 cells lacked CD45RO and underwent positive selection for CCR7, leaving out terminally differentiated effector memory CD45RA+ cells. The donor population consisted of healthy HIV-negative adults with no recent acute infections or vaccinations. All participating donors were Caucasian adults from Nashville, Tennessee. This sequence originates from a man aged 18 to 35 in good health. Source material: naive CD8+ T cells sorted from blood.

In nucleotides, the CDR3 is TGTGCCAGCAGCACCCGACCGGAAGGCTACACCTTC. Protein sequence: CASSTRPEGYTF. The rearrangement uses TRBV7-9 and TRBJ1-2; D uncertain. Looked up from germline, CDR1 is SEHNR and CDR2 is FQNEAQ (reference sequence). The CDR3 contains 12 residues. V shed 5 bases and J shed 8 bases, with 12 bases lying between them.